This TCR beta chain appears in the sequencing data of a study of beta chain features in type 1 diabetes. The study's findings and limits: In comparison with healthy donors, patients had naive, central memory and Treg TCRB repertoires that appeared more similar.

Isolated RNA was reverse transcribed in full, so expressed TCRB transcripts were sequenced. TCRdb keeps only in-frame clones here, not all; method: immunoSEQ multiplex PCR. The sample lists under 900,000 clones, around a sixth occurring once. This clone was counted a few times. Its antigen is currently unknown. Specimen: naive CD4+ T cells from blood. The TCR sequence derives from a woman under 30 in good health.

Here the CDR3 reads CASPVGTEAFF. For the CDR3, the DNA is TGTGCCAGCCCCGTTGGCACTGAAGCTTTCTTT. The chain couples TRBV6-6 to TRBJ1-1, with unresolved D. The CDR3 consists of 11 residues. Germline V gives CDR1 MNHNY, CDR2 SVGAGI (reference sequence). The germline V and J ends were trimmed by 8 bases and 4 bases, with 8 bases remaining between them.